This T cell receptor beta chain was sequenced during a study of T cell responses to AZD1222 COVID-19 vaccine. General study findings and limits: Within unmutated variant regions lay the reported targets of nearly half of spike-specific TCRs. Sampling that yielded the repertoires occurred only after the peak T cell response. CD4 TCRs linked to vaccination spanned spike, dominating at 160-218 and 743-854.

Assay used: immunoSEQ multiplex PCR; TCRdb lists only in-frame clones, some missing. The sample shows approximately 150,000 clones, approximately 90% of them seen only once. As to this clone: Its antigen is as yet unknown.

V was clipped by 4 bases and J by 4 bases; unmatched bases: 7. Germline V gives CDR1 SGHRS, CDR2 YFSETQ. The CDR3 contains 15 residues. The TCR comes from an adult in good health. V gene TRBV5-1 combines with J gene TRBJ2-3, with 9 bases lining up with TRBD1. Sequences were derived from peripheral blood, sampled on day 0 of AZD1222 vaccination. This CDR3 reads CASSIRDRDPDTQYF. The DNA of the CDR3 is TGCGCCAGCAGCATCCGGGACAGGGACCCAGATACGCAGTATTTT.